One TCR beta chain is described in this entry. Its antigen is undetermined. Primers: 60 Vbeta forward and 13 Jbeta reverse. The table came from immunoSEQ multiplex PCR; TCRdb's copy has only in-frame clones and leaves some out. This sample yields approximately 190,000 clones, of which around 83% are seen a single time; about 1.8% belongs to the top ten. These data are taken from a study of cytomegalovirus exposure and HLA in healthy donors. In the study overall: Most donors, about 82% of 398 genotyped, fell in the Caucasian-associated ancestry cluster.

J lost 2 bases, V lost 4 bases, and 8 bases had no gene match. Germline-derived CDR1 and CDR2 are LNHDA and SQIVND (reference sequence). This CDR3 has 15 residues. Study results and caveats: The authors later found TCR association rates varying by HLA locus, with DRB1 most and HLA-C fewest. Among immune exposure information, only CMV serostatus was available.

Sequences were obtained from PBMCs. The rearrangement links TRBV19 to TRBJ2-7; 7 bases match TRBD2. This TCR was sampled from a man aged 35 to 55 in good health and CMV-seropositive. CDR3 protein: CASSTSSGPAYEQYF. The CDR3, as DNA: TGTGCCAGTAGTACCTCTAGCGGTCCAGCCTACGAGCAGTACTTC.